This T cell receptor beta chain was identified in a study of T-cell reconstitution after alpha-beta-depleted transplantation in children. General study findings and limits: High day-60 TCRbeta diversity in some patients came from surviving recipient T cells and thymic progenitors. Several hundred expanded graft clones reportedly supplied alpha-beta T cells about two months after transplant. Newly generated T cells supplied most T-cell counts and diversity one year post-transplant.

Many counts were recorded for this clonotype. Its matching antigen is unknown. Preparation of the TCRbeta library used unique molecular identifiers. TCRdb called the PCR reads again in MiXCR, with one record for every CDR3 protein. The data contain about 98,000 distinct CDR3 sequences, around 5.9% of them seen just once; the ten biggest clones take up 6.1%. V dropped 6 bases and J dropped 3 bases, with 8 bases sitting between them. The germline V gene encodes CDR1 ENHRY and CDR2 SYGVKD. The CDR3 totals 12 residues. The chain combines TRBV10-3 with TRBJ2-5, with D hard to call. This TCR was recovered from a female patient aged 2 to 10 who had a stem cell transplant for Fanconi anemia, so the T cells may come from the graft donor. The starting material was PBMCs, mostly from graft donor cells, obtained 60 days after TCRalphabeta/CD19-depleted stem cell transplant. In nucleotides, the CDR3 is TGTGCCATCAGGGGCCGGGAAGAGACCCAGTACTTC. Protein: CAIRGREETQYF.